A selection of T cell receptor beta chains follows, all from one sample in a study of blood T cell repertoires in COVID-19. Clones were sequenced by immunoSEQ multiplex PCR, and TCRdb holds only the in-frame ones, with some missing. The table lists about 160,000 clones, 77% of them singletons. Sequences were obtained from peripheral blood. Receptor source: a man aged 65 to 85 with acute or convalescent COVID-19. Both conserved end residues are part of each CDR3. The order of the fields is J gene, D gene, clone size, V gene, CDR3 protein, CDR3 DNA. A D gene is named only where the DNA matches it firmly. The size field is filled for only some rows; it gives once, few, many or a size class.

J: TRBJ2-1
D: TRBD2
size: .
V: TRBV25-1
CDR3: CASSGSASGYNEQFF
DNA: TGTGCCAGCAGTGGTTCGGCTAGCGGATACAATGAGCAGTTCTTC

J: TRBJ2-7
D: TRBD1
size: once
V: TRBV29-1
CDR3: CSVDLQGAYEQYF
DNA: TGCAGCGTTGATCTGCAGGGGGCATACGAGCAGTACTTC

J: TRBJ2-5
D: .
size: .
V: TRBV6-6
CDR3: CASSYARRGQGETQYF
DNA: TGTGCCAGCAGTTACGCGAGGCGGGGGCAGGGAGAGACCCAGTACTTC

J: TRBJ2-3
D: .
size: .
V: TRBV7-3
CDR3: CASSLTGSGVVADTQYF
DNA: TGTGCCAGCAGCTTAACGGGTTCGGGGGTTGTGGCAGATACGCAGTATTTT

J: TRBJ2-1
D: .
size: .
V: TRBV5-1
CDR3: CASSWGLLTLYNEQFF
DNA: TGCGCCAGCAGCTGGGGACTCCTGACCCTCTACAATGAGCAGTTCTTC

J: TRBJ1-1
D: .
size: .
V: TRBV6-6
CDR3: CASSRSGGSEAFF
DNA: TGTGCCAGCAGCCGCTCGGGGGGGTCTGAAGCTTTCTTT

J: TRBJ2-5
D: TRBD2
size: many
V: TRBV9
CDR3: CASTGGGEETQYF
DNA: TGTGCCAGCACTGGCGGGGGGGAAGAGACCCAGTACTTC

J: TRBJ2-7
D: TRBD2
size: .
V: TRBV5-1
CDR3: CASSPRGTSGGEQYF
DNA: TGCGCCAGCAGCCCCCGGGGGACTAGCGGAGGCGAGCAGTACTTC

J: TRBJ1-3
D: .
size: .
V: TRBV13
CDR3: CASSGGTALLSGNTIYF
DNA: TGTGCCAGCAGCGGCGGGACGGCTCTCCTCTCTGGAAACACCATATATTTT

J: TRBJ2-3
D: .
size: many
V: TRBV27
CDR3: CASSLYGLAGTDTQYF
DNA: TGTGCCAGCAGTTTATACGGGTTAGCGGGCACAGATACGCAGTATTTT

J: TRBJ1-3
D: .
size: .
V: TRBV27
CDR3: CASSTTGWSGNTIYF
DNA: TGTGCCAGCAGTACAACAGGGTGGTCTGGAAACACCATATATTTT

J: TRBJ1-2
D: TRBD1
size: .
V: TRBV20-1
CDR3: CSASRGQEGGYTF
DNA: TGCAGTGCTAGTCGGGGACAGGAAGGTGGCTACACCTTC

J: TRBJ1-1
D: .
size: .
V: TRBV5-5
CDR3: CASSLGTETWRGFF
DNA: TGTGCCAGCAGCTTGGGCACAGAGACCTGGAGGGGCTTCTTT

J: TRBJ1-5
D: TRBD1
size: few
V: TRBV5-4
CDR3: CASSLDRGNQPQHF
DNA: TGTGCCAGCAGCCTAGACAGGGGCAATCAGCCCCAGCATTTT

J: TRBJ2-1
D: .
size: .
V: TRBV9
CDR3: CASSVGSSSYNEQFF
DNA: TGTGCCAGCAGCGTAGGAAGCTCCTCCTACAATGAGCAGTTCTTC

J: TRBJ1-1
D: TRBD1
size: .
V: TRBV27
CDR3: CASSISRQGNTEAFF
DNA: TGTGCCAGCAGTATCTCCCGACAGGGGAACACTGAAGCTTTCTTT

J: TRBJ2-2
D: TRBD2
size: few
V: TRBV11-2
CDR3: CASSPQTSGGPTGELFF
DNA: TGTGCCAGCAGCCCTCAAACTAGCGGGGGGCCTACCGGGGAGCTGTTTTTT

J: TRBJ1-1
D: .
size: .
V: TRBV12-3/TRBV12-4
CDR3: CASSGRGITEAFF
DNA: TGTGCCAGCAGCGGGCGGGGGATCACTGAAGCTTTCTTT

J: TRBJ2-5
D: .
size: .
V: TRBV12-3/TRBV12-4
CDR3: CASSLGVAETQYF
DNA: TGTGCCAGCAGTTTGGGAGTGGCGGAGACCCAGTACTTC

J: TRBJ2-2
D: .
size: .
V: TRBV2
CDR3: CASTVSQNTGELFF
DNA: TGTGCCAGCACCGTTTCACAGAACACCGGGGAGCTGTTTTTT

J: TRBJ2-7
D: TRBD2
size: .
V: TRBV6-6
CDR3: CASKRGDYEQYF
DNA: TGTGCCAGCAAGCGGGGGGACTACGAGCAGTACTTC

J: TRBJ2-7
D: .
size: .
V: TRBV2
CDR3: CASRGNRARVGEQYF
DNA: TGTGCCAGCAGGGGGAACAGGGCGCGGGTAGGTGAGCAGTACTTC

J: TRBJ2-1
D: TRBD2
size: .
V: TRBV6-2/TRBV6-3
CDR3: CASSYSVGSSGSHEQFF
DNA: TGTGCCAGCAGTTACTCGGTCGGGTCTAGCGGGAGCCATGAGCAGTTCTTC

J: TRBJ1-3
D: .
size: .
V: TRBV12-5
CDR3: CASGPPITNSGNTIYF
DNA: TGTGCTAGTGGCCCCCCCATCACTAACTCTGGAAACACCATATATTTT

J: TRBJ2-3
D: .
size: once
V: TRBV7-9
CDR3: CASSFQSTDTQYF
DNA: TGTGCCAGCAGCTTCCAGAGCACAGATACGCAGTATTTT

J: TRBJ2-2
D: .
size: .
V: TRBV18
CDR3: CASSQLTGRRTGELFF
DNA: TGTGCCAGCTCACAGTTGACAGGGAGGAGGACCGGGGAGCTGTTTTTT

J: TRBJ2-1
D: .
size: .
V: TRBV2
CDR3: CASRGDRFGVRNEQFF
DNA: TGTGCCAGCAGGGGAGACAGGTTCGGAGTACGCAATGAGCAGTTCTTC

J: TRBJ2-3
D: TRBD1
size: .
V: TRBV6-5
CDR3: CASSHSTDRVPVF
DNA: TGTGCCAGCAGCCACTCGACCGACAGGGTCCCAGTTTTT

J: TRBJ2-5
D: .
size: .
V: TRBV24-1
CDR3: CATSDPRTAPLQYF
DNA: TGTGCCACCAGTGACCCGCGGACAGCACCCCTGCAGTACTTC

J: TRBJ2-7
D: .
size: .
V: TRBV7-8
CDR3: CASSLDGRAHYEQYF
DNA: TGTGCCAGCAGCTTAGATGGCAGGGCCCACTACGAGCAGTACTTC

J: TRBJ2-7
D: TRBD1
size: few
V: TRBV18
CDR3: CASSPLPDRGEQYF
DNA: TGTGCCAGCTCACCTCTCCCGGACAGGGGCGAGCAGTACTTC

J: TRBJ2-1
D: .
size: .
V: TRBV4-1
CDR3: CASRWTGDFDEQFF
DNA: TGCGCCAGCAGATGGACGGGAGATTTTGATGAGCAGTTCTTC

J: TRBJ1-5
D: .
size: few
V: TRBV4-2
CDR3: CASSQAQDIDQPQHF
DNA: TGTGCCAGCAGCCAAGCCCAAGATATAGATCAGCCCCAGCATTTT

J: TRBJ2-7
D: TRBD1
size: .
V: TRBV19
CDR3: CASNQGVMGEQYF
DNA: TGTGCCAGTAACCAGGGGGTGATGGGAGAGCAGTACTTC

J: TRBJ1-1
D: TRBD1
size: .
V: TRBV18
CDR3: CASSPPDRVTEAFF
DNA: TGTGCCAGCTCACCACCCGACAGGGTAACTGAAGCTTTCTTT

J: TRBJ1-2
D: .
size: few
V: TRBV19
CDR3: CASDRGIANYGYTF
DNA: TGTGCCAGCGACAGAGGCATAGCTAACTATGGCTACACCTTC

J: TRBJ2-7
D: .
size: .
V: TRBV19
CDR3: CASSLTRGSYEQYF
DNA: TGTGCCAGTAGTTTGACTCGAGGGAGCTACGAGCAGTACTTC

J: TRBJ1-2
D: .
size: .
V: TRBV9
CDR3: CASSLAGTINYGYTF
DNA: TGTGCCAGCAGCTTAGCCGGGACAATTAACTATGGCTACACCTTC

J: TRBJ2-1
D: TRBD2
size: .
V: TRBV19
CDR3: CASSVPGTSAFYNEQFF
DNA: TGTGCCAGTAGTGTCCCCGGGACTAGCGCTTTCTACAATGAGCAGTTCTTC

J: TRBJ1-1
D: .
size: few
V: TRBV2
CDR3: CASSDRWGVEAFF
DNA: TGTGCCAGCAGTGACCGGTGGGGGGTTGAAGCTTTCTTT

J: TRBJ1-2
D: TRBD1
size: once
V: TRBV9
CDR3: CASSVRDRGNYGYTF
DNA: TGTGCCAGCAGCGTAAGGGACAGGGGTAACTATGGCTACACCTTC

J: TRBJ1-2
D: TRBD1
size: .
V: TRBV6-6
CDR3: CASRTRDRGTYGYTF
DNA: TGTGCCAGCAGAACCAGGGACAGGGGGACCTATGGCTACACCTTC

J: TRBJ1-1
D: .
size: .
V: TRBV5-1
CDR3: CASSLKTGLLITEAFF
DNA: TGCGCCAGCAGCTTGAAAACAGGCCTTCTCATCACTGAAGCTTTCTTT

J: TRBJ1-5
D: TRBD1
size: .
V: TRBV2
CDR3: CASSKGQGHQPQHF
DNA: TGTGCCAGCAGTAAAGGACAGGGGCATCAGCCCCAGCATTTT

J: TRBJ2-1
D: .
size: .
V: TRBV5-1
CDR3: CASSLLTGDEQFF
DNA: TGCGCCAGCAGCTTACTAACCGGCGATGAGCAGTTCTTC

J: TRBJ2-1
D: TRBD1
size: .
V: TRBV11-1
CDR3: CASSQNRGPYNEQFF
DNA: TGTGCCAGCAGCCAAAACAGGGGGCCTTACAATGAGCAGTTCTTC

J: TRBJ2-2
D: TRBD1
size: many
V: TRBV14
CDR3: CASSPQGAGELFF
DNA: TGTGCCAGCAGCCCTCAGGGGGCCGGGGAGCTGTTTTTT

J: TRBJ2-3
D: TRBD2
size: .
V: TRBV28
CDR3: CASSPASGATSYTQYF
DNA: TGTGCCAGCAGTCCCGCAAGCGGGGCAACCTCTTATACGCAGTATTTT

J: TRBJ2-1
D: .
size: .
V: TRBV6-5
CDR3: CASSYSRGYEQFF
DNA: TGTGCCAGCAGTTACTCGAGGGGGTACGAGCAGTTCTTC

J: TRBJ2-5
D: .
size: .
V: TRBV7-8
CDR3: CASSLFLPLSGEDTQYF
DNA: TGTGCCAGCAGCTTATTTCTCCCTCTGAGCGGAGAAGATACCCAGTACTTC

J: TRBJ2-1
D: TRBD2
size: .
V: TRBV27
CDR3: CASLAERGNEQFF
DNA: TGTGCCAGCCTTGCGGAGCGGGGGAATGAGCAGTTCTTC

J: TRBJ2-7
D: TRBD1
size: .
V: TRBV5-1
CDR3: CASSLGHGTDHYEQYF
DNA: TGCGCCAGCAGCTTGGGGCACGGGACAGACCACTACGAGCAGTACTTC

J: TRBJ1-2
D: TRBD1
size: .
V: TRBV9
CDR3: CASSAQGGANYGYTF
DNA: TGTGCCAGCAGCGCGCAGGGGGGAGCTAACTATGGCTACACCTTC

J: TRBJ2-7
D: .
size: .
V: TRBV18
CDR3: CASSLTTRGAHTYEQYF
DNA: TGTGCCAGCTCTCTTACCACACGGGGGGCCCATACCTACGAGCAGTACTTC

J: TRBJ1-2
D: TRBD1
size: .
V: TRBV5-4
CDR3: CASSLPLLGTGGGYTF
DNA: TGTGCCAGCAGCTTGCCCTTGTTGGGGACAGGCGGAGGCTACACCTTC